The rows below give T cell receptor beta chains drawn from one sample of a study of T-cell memory formation after mild COVID-19. TCRdb processed the 5' RACE reads anew with MiXCR; each CDR3 protein has one entry. The sample carries around 340,000 distinct CDR3 sequences, 13% to 15% recorded once. What was sequenced was PBMCs or a T cell subset sorted from them (not recorded which). The receptors shown here come from a man between 18 and 29 years old who had mild COVID-19 (a few samples of this study predate the infection). Cell type and time point are not known. CDR3s include the opening cysteine and the closing phenylalanine or tryptophan. D genes are given only for firm matches. Where a row states a size, it is once, few, many or the class of an expanded clone; other rows omit it.

v_gene	abundance	j_gene	d_gene	CDR3nt	CDR3aa
TRBV7-9	few	TRBJ2-4	.	TGTGCCAGCAGCTCTTCGGATAGACAGCCAACCAAAAACATTCAGTACTTC	CASSSSDRQPTKNIQYF
TRBV20-1	few	TRBJ1-1	.	TGCAGTGCTCCCGGCGGGGGCCACGGTATGAGCACTGAAGCTTTCTTT	CSAPGGGHGMSTEAFF
TRBV29-1	many	TRBJ1-2	.	TGCAGCGTAGAAAGCGGGGCTGATGGCTACACCTTC	CSVESGADGYTF
TRBV29-1	few	TRBJ1-1	.	TGCAGCGTTACCCGTCAGAACACTGAAGCTTTCTTT	CSVTRQNTEAFF
TRBV7-9	.	TRBJ2-7	TRBD2	TGTGCCAGCAGCTTAGGGCTAGCGGGGAATGATTTCGAGCAGTACTTC	CASSLGLAGNDFEQYF
TRBV10-3	many	TRBJ2-3	.	TGTGCCATCAGTGAGACCAGCTCCGGGGTGGCTGGAGATACGCAGTATTTT	CAISETSSGVAGDTQYF
TRBV5-1	many	TRBJ1-6	.	TGCGCCAGCAGCCAGGACGGGGGGAATTCACCCCTCCACTTT	CASSQDGGNSPLHF
TRBV4-2	few	TRBJ2-1	TRBD2	TGTGCCAGCAGCCAAGATAGCGGGGGGGACAATGAGCAGTTCTTC	CASSQDSGGDNEQFF
TRBV5-1	.	TRBJ1-1	TRBD1	TGCGCCAGCACCGGGACAGCGATGAACACTGAAGCTTTCTTT	CASTGTAMNTEAFF
TRBV19	.	TRBJ1-1	.	TGTGCCAGTAGTATAGTGGAACCGAACACTGAAGCTTTCTTT	CASSIVEPNTEAFF
TRBV4-3	.	TRBJ1-2	TRBD1	TGCGCCAGCAGCCAAGATCCGGGGACAGGGAGTTATGGCTACACCTTC	CASSQDPGTGSYGYTF
TRBV28	.	TRBJ1-6	.	TGTGCCAGTAGCGTCCTTTCCTCAACACCCCTCCACTTT	CASSVLSSTPLHF
TRBV6-2/TRBV6-3	.	TRBJ2-3	TRBD1	TGTGCCAGCAGACAACAGGGGGATACGCAGTATTTT	CASRQQGDTQYF
TRBV7-9	many	TRBJ2-3	.	TGTGCCAGCAGCATACTTGCGGGCACAGATACGCAGTATTTT	CASSILAGTDTQYF
TRBV7-3	few	TRBJ1-1	.	TGTGCCAGCAGCCCCAGCGGAGGGGTTACTGAAGCTTTCTTT	CASSPSGGVTEAFF
TRBV27	.	TRBJ1-4	TRBD1	TGTGCCAGCAGTCGACAGGGGGCGGATAATGAAAAACTGTTTTTT	CASSRQGADNEKLFF
TRBV6-2/TRBV6-3	.	TRBJ2-1	.	TGTGCCAGCAGTTACCGGGCAGGGGCTCTGGATGAGCAGTTCTTC	CASSYRAGALDEQFF
TRBV6-5	.	TRBJ2-1	TRBD2	TGTGCCAGCAGCCGTACTAGCGGGGGGTACAATGAGCAGTTCTTC	CASSRTSGGYNEQFF
TRBV29-1	few	TRBJ2-3	TRBD2	TGCAGCGGAGCGGGGAGGCACACAGATACGCAGTATTTT	CSGAGRHTDTQYF
TRBV5-6	many	TRBJ2-1	.	TGTGCCAGCAGCTCCGACGGTAGCTACAATGAGCAGTTCTTC	CASSSDGSYNEQFF
TRBV29-1	.	TRBJ2-1	.	TGCAGCGTTGAAGACGGACATGGGGAGTCCTACAATGAGCAGTTCTTC	CSVEDGHGESYNEQFF
TRBV5-6	.	TRBJ2-5	TRBD1	TGTGCCAGCAGCCCCAGACAGGGGTGGAGGGAGACCCAGTACTTC	CASSPRQGWRETQYF
TRBV3-1	many	TRBJ2-4	TRBD2	TGTGCCAGCAGCCATTCCGCGGGGAGGGACATTCAGTACTTC	CASSHSAGRDIQYF
TRBV19	few	TRBJ2-3	.	TGTGCCAGTAGTATCGGGCAGCCCACAGATACGCAGTATTTT	CASSIGQPTDTQYF
TRBV28	.	TRBJ1-6	TRBD1	TGTGCCAGAAGTCTAGCGACAGGGAGGGGAAATTCACCCCTCCACTTT	CARSLATGRGNSPLHF
TRBV6-6	few	TRBJ1-4	TRBD1	TGTGCCAGCAGCCCCTGGGCAGGGGGAGAAAAACTGTTTTTT	CASSPWAGGEKLFF
TRBV7-9	few	TRBJ2-1	TRBD2	TGTGCCAGCAGCTTTACTAGCGGGGGGGCCAATGAGCAGTTCTTC	CASSFTSGGANEQFF
TRBV9	few	TRBJ1-1	TRBD1	TGTGCCAGCAGCCCCCACCGGACAGGCAGCACTGAAGCTTTCTTT	CASSPHRTGSTEAFF
TRBV4-3	many	TRBJ2-1	.	TGCGCCAGCAGCCAAGCGGAGACCAATGAGCAGTTCTTC	CASSQAETNEQFF
TRBV5-1	.	TRBJ1-2	.	TGCGCCAGCAGCTTGGTACAGGCCTATGGCTACACCTTC	CASSLVQAYGYTF
TRBV9	many	TRBJ2-3	.	TGTGCCAGCAGCGACGACAGTGACTACACAGATACGCAGTATTTT	CASSDDSDYTDTQYF
TRBV25-1	few	TRBJ1-1	.	TGTGCCAGCAGTTGGGGGACAACTGAAGCTTTCTTT	CASSWGTTEAFF
TRBV20-1	.	TRBJ2-4	TRBD2	TGCAGTGTGGGGGGGGCCAAAAACATTCAGTACTTC	CSVGGAKNIQYF
TRBV7-2	many	TRBJ2-3	.	TGTGCCAGCAGCTCAACGGGAAATACGCAGTATTTT	CASSSTGNTQYF
TRBV6-5	once	TRBJ2-1	.	TGTGCCAGCAGTTATGATCGACCAACCTACAATGAGCAGTTCTTC	CASSYDRPTYNEQFF
TRBV5-1	many	TRBJ2-2	.	TGCGCCAGCAGCGATTTGGTGTCCGGGGAGCTGTTTTTT	CASSDLVSGELFF
TRBV4-3	few	TRBJ1-1	TRBD1	TGCGCCAGCAGCCGCGCCGGGACAGGGAGGGGGCTCGCTGAAGCTTTCTTT	CASSRAGTGRGLAEAFF
TRBV6-5	.	TRBJ2-5	.	TGTGCCAGCAGTCCTAGTGGGACACTCCAAGAGACCCAGTACTTC	CASSPSGTLQETQYF
TRBV9	few	TRBJ2-3	.	TGTGCCAGCAGCCCACCCGGTCCCGCAGATACGCAGTATTTT	CASSPPGPADTQYF
TRBV7-3	few	TRBJ2-3	TRBD2	TGTGCCAGCAGCTTTAGCGGGGGGGCCTATACGCAGTATTTT	CASSFSGGAYTQYF
TRBV5-1	many	TRBJ2-1	TRBD2	TGCGCCAGCAGCTTAAATCCGGGGGGGCCTAATGAGCAGTTCTTC	CASSLNPGGPNEQFF
TRBV7-9	few	TRBJ1-2	TRBD1	TGTGCCAGCAGCGAGGGACAGCCGACCTACTATGGCTACACCTTC	CASSEGQPTYYGYTF
TRBV28	.	TRBJ1-1	TRBD1	TGTGCCAGCAGTTCCTGGGACAGCCTAGCTTTCTTT	CASSSWDSLAFF
TRBV12-3/TRBV12-4	few	TRBJ2-1	TRBD1	TGTGCCAGCAGTTTCCTACAGGGGGAGGCATTCAATGAGCAGTTCTTC	CASSFLQGEAFNEQFF
TRBV5-1	few	TRBJ2-2	.	TGCGCCAGCAGCAGGGGCCCTGTGGGCGGGGAGCTGTTTTTT	CASSRGPVGGELFF
TRBV29-1	.	TRBJ2-5	.	TGCAGCGGGGTTCTGGGGCGCGAGACCCAGTACTTC	CSGVLGRETQYF
TRBV29-1	few	TRBJ1-2	.	TGCAGCGTTGAAGGGGCTATTGGCTACACCTTC	CSVEGAIGYTF
TRBV30	few	TRBJ2-5	.	TGTGCCTGGAGTGGCCGATACCTTAGCGGTATGGGGGAGACCCAGTACTTC	CAWSGRYLSGMGETQYF
TRBV6-5	.	TRBJ2-2	.	TGTGCCAGCAGAAACGGGGCCGGGGAGCTGTTTTTT	CASRNGAGELFF
TRBV6-1	.	TRBJ1-6	.	TGTGCCAGCAGTGGGCCGGACATCCCGGGTAATTCACCCCTCCACTTT	CASSGPDIPGNSPLHF
TRBV6-7	many	TRBJ2-7	TRBD1	TGTGCCAGCAGTTACTCGATCCGGGACAGGGTTAGCTCCTACGAGCAGTACTTC	CASSYSIRDRVSSYEQYF
TRBV4-2	.	TRBJ1-2	TRBD1	TGTGCCAGCAGCCAAGAGTACAGGGGATCCGACTATGGCTACACCTTC	CASSQEYRGSDYGYTF